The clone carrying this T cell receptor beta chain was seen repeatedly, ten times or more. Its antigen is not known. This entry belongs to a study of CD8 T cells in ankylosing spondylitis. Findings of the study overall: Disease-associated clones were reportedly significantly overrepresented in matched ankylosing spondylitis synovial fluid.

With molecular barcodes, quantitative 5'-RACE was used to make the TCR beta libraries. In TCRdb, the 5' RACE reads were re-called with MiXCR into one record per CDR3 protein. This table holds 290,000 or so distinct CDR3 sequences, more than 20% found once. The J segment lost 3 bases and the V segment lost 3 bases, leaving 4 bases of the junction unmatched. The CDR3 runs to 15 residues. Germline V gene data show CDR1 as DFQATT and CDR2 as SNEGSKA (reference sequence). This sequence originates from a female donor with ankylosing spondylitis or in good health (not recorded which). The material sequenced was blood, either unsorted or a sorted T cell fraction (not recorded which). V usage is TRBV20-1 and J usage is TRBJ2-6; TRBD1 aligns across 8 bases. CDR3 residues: CSASPGGSGANVLTF. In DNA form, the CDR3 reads TGCAGTGCTAGTCCAGGGGGCAGTGGGGCCAACGTCCTGACTTTC.